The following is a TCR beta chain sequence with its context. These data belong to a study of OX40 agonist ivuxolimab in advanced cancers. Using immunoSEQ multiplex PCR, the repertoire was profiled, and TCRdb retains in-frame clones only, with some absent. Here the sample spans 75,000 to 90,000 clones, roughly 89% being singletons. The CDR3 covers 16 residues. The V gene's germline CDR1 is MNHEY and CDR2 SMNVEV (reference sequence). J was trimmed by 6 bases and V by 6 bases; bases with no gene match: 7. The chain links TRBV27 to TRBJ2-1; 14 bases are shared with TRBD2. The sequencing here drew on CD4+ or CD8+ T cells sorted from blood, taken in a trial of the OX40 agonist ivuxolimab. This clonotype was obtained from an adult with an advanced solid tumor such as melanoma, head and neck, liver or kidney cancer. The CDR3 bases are TGTGCCAGCAGCTATGGACTAGCGGGAGGTGCCAATGAGCAGTTCTTC. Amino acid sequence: CASSYGLAGGANEQFF.